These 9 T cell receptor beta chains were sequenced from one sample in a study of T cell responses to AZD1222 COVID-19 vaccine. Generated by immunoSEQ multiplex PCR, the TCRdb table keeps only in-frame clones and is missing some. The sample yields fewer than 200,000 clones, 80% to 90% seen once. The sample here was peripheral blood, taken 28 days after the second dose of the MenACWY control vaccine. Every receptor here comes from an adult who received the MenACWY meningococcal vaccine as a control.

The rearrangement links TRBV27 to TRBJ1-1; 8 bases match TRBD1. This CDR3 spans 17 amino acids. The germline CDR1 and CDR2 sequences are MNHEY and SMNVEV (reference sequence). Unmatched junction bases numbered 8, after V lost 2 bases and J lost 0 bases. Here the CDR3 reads CASSLRWDRRLNTEAFF. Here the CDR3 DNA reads TGTGCCAGCAGTTTACGCTGGGACAGGCGGCTGAACACTGAAGCTTTCTTT.

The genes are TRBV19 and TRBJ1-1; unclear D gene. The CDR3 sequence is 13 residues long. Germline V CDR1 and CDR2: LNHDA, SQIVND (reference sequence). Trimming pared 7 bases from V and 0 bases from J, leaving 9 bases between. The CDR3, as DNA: TGTGCCAGTAAAGCGTCGGTGAACACTGAAGCTTTCTTT. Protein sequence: CASKASVNTEAFF.

The CDR3 reads CASSLARSSTDTQYF. CDR3 DNA: TGTGCCAGCAGCTTGGCGAGATCTAGCACAGATACGCAGTATTTT. The V call is TRBV5-4, the J call TRBJ2-3, with D uncertain. The CDR3 runs 15 residues. Germline assignment: CDR1 SGHNT and CDR2 YYREEE (reference sequence). Trimming removed 0 bases from V and 0 bases from J, with 8 bases in between.

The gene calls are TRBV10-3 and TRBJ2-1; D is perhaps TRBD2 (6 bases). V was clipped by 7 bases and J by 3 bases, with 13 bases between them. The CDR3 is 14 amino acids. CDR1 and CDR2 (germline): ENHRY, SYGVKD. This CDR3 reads CAITPAAGYNEQFF. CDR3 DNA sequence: TGTGCCATCACCCCCGCAGCGGGCTACAATGAGCAGTTCTTC.

Here the CDR3 DNA reads TGTGCCAGCACCCGTGGGGCCGGGGAGCTGTTTTTT. Translating it yields CASTRGAGELFF. V is TRBV5-6 and J is TRBJ2-2, with D unclear. Germline values: CDR1 SGHDT, CDR2 YYEEEE. Trimming stripped 6 bases from V and 6 bases from J, with 9 bases between. The CDR3 is 12 residues long.

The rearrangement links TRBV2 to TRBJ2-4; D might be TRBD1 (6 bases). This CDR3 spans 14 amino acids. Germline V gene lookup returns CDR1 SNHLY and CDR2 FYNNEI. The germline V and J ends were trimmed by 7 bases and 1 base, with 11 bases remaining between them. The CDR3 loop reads CASIIQGAKNIQYF. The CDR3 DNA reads TGTGCCAGCATAATACAGGGTGCCAAAAACATTCAGTACTTC.

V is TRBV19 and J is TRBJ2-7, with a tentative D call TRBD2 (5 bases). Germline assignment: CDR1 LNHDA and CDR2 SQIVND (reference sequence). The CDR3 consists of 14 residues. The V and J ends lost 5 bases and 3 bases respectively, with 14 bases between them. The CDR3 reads CASSPKRTRYEQYF. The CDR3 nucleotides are TGTGCCAGTAGTCCAAAGAGGACTCGCTACGAGCAGTACTTC. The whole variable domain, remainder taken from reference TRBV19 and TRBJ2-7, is DGGITQSPKYLFRKEGQNVTLSCEQNLNHDAMYWYRQDPGQGLRLIYYSQIVNDFQKGDIAEGYSVSREKKESFPLTVTSAQKNPTAFYLCASSPKRTRYEQYFGPGTRLTVT.

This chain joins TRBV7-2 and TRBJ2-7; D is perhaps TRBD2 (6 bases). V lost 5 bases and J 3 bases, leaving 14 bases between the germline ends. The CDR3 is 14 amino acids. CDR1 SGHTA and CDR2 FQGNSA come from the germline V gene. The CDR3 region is CASSVSGVGYEQYF. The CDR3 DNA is TGTGCCAGCAGCGTGTCGGGAGTGGGCTACGAGCAGTACTTC.

The CDR3: CASSLLASSGQETQYF. Here the CDR3 DNA reads TGTGCCAGCAGTTTGCTGGCGTCTAGCGGCCAAGAGACCCAGTACTTC. This sequence joins TRBV28 and TRBJ2-5, with 7 bases identical to TRBD2. V trimming: 3 bases; J trimming: 1 base; junction bases outside the gene matches: 8. Germline CDR1 is MDHEN and CDR2 is SYDVKM. CDR3 size: 16 residues.